The 25 T cell receptor beta chains presented below share a single source sample, sequenced in a study of cytomegalovirus exposure and HLA in healthy donors. Generated by immunoSEQ multiplex PCR, the TCRdb table keeps only in-frame clones and is missing some. The sample shows 90,000 to 100,000 clones, roughly nine tenths of them seen only once. Material for sequencing was PBMCs. These receptors all stem from a woman younger than 45 in good health and CMV-seronegative.

The CDR3 here is CASSLDRSPGNTIYF. In DNA, the CDR3 is TGTGCCAGCAGCTTGGACAGGAGCCCTGGAAACACCATATATTTT. This chain links TRBV5-6 with TRBJ1-3; TRBD1 is a possible D gene (5 bases). The germline V gene has CDR1 SGHDT and CDR2 YYEEEE. This CDR3 is built from 15 residues. Trimming removed 0 bases from V and 2 bases from J, with 9 bases in between.

This rearrangement joins TRBV28 to TRBJ2-1; D might be TRBD1 (6 bases). CDR1 is MDHEN and CDR2 is SYDVKM in the germline V gene. Trimming removed 6 bases at V and 7 bases at J, with 25 bases between. The CDR3 extends over 17 amino acids. The CDR3 reads CASSLLPPTQGKNEQFF. The CDR3 DNA reads TGTGCCAGCAGCCTCCTTCCTCCTACACAGGGTAAAAATGAGCAGTTCTTC.

The rearrangement joins TRBV5-1 to TRBJ2-7, with 12 positions matching TRBD2. The length of the CDR3 is 16 residues. Losses at the gene ends were 4 bases for V and 1 base for J; bases not matched to a gene: 6. Looked up from germline, CDR1 is SGHRS and CDR2 is YFSETQ. The CDR3 DNA is TGCGCCAGCAGCCGTCAGACTAGCGGGAGTTCCTACGAGCAGTACTTC. Translation: CASSRQTSGSSYEQYF.

This clone appeared a few times. V and J are TRBV6-1 and TRBJ2-1; 7 nucleotides line up with TRBD2. V dropped 2 bases and J dropped 9; count of bases not matched to a gene: 7. Germline V gene lookup returns CDR1 MNHNS and CDR2 SASEGT. CDR3 length: 14 amino acids. This chain's CDR3 is CASSEKGGSGEQFF. The CDR3 DNA follows: TGTGCCAGCAGTGAAAAGGGCGGGAGTGGTGAGCAGTTCTTC.

The chain couples TRBV6-1 to TRBJ1-6; 7 nucleotides agree with TRBD1. The trim removed 8 bases at V and 9 bases at J, leaving 4 bases unmatched. CDR1 is MNHNS and CDR2 is SASEGT in the germline V gene. The CDR3 spans 12 residues. The CDR3 nucleotides are TGTGCCAGCCATCAGGGGGGTTCACCCCTCCACTTT. Its translation is CASHQGGSPLHF.

This clone was observed a single time. This chain uses TRBV6-1 with TRBJ2-2; D is unclear. The V end was cut by 7 bases, the J end by 7 bases, with 7 bases between. Germline V gives CDR1 MNHNS, CDR2 SASEGT. The CDR3 is 11 amino acids. The CDR3 loop reads CASNSIGELFF. For the CDR3, the DNA is TGTGCCAGCAACAGCATCGGGGAGCTGTTTTTT.

This rearrangement joins TRBV11-2 to TRBJ2-7, with D perhaps TRBD1 (6 bases). V lost 5 bases and J lost 1, with 18 bases in between. Germline assignment: CDR1 SGHAT and CDR2 FQNNGV. This CDR3 has 16 amino acids. As DNA, the CDR3 is TGTGCCAGCAGCGACCCGGGACAAACGTCTTCCTACGAGCAGTACTTC. This gives the protein CASSDPGQTSSYEQYF.

In this sample, this clone turned up a few times. V gene TRBV10-3 combines with J gene TRBJ2-3; D not resolved. Germline V CDR1 and CDR2: ENHRY, SYGVKD. This CDR3 region has 12 residues. The germline V and J ends were trimmed by 2 bases and 3 bases, with 3 bases remaining between them. For the CDR3, the DNA is TGTGCCATCAGTGAGGAGACAGATACGCAGTATTTT. Translating gives CAISEETDTQYF.

The chain joins TRBV6-5 to TRBJ1-1, with 10 bases identical to TRBD1. Germline V CDR1 and CDR2: MNHEY, SVGAGI. The CDR3 spans 13 residues. After removal of 7 bases from V and 8 bases from J, the junction contained 7 bases not matched to a gene. CDR3 amino acids: CASTTPGQGEAFF. In DNA, the CDR3 is TGTGCCAGCACCACCCCGGGACAGGGGGAAGCTTTCTTT.

The gene calls are TRBV29-1 and TRBJ2-1; 9 bases agree with TRBD2. Germline trimming cut 4 bases from V and 0 bases from J; bases unmatched to any gene: 1. This CDR3 is built from 14 residues. Looked up from germline, CDR1 is SQVTM and CDR2 is ANQGSEA. The CDR3 spells CSVGGGGSYNEQFF. The CDR3 DNA reads TGCAGCGTTGGCGGGGGGGGCTCCTACAATGAGCAGTTCTTC.

This sequence joins TRBV2 and TRBJ2-5; 13 bases fit TRBD2. Losses at the gene ends were 1 base for V and 4 bases for J; bases not matched to a gene: 3. This CDR3 has 16 residues. Germline V gene data show CDR1 as SNHLY and CDR2 as FYNNEI. The CDR3, as DNA: TGTGCCAGCAGTGAAGGGACTAGCGGGAGCGCAGAGACCCAGTACTTC. Protein sequence: CASSEGTSGSAETQYF. Drawing the rest from reference TRBV2 and TRBJ2-5, the complete variable domain is EPEVTQTPSHQVTQMGQEVILRCVPISNHLYFYWYRQILGQKVEFLVSFYNNEISEKSEIFDDQFSVERPDGSNFTLKIRSTKLEDSAMYFCASSEGTSGSAETQYFGPGTRLLVL.

The CDR3: CASRPRGTGELFF. The CDR3 DNA reads TGTGCCAGCAGGCCCCGGGGCACCGGGGAGCTGTTTTTT. The gene calls are TRBV6-6 and TRBJ2-2; weak D call: TRBD2 (5 bases). Per germline, CDR1 MNHNY and CDR2 SVGAGI (reference sequence). The CDR3 runs to 13 residues. V lost 6 bases to trimming and J lost 4 bases, with 9 bases between them.

V usage is TRBV28 and J usage is TRBJ2-2; tentatively, D is TRBD2 (6 bases). Trimming took 7 bases from V and 3 from J, leaving 15 bases between them. The germline V gene encodes CDR1 MDHEN and CDR2 SYDVKM. The CDR3 totals 15 residues. For the CDR3, the DNA is TGTGCCAGCACCTCTGGGGGGAGGCACACCGGGGAGCTGTTTTTT. This sequence encodes CASTSGGRHTGELFF. Full variable domain (rest looked up from reference TRBV28 and TRBJ2-2): DVKVTQSSRYLVKRTGEKVFLECVQDMDHENMFWYRQDPGLGLRLIYFSYDVKMKEKGDIPEGYSVSREKKERFSLILESASTNQTSMYLCASTSGGRHTGELFFGEGSRLTVL.

The chain employs TRBV28 and TRBJ1-5; the D is unclear. Trimming took 1 base from V and 3 from J, leaving 7 bases between them. The CDR3 consists of 14 residues. Germline V lookup: CDR1 MDHEN, CDR2 SYDVKM. CDR3 sequence (DNA): TGTGCCAGCAGTTTATCAGAAATCAATCAGCCCCAGCATTTT. Its translation is CASSLSEINQPQHF.

This clone was counted once. The chain recombines TRBV2 with TRBJ1-5, with D possibly being TRBD1 (6 bases). The CDR3 sequence is 12 residues long. V lost 7 bases and J lost 5, with 9 bases in between. Germline V gene lookup returns CDR1 SNHLY and CDR2 FYNNEI. CDR3 nucleotides: TGTGCCAGCAAACAGGGTGATCAGCCCCAGCATTTT. Its translation: CASKQGDQPQHF.

The CDR3: CASSRDQGQGYTF. CDR3 DNA sequence: TGTGCCAGCAGCCGGGATCAGGGGCAAGGCTACACCTTC. J is TRBJ1-2 and V is TRBV7-9; maybe TRBD1 (6 bases). In germline, CDR1 is SEHNR, CDR2 FQNEAQ (reference sequence). The CDR3 runs to 13 residues. Trimming left V 5 bases short and J 8 bases short, with 15 bases between.

CDR3 amino acids: CASSQGQALEEQYF. CDR3 in DNA: TGCGCCAGCAGCCAAGGACAGGCCCTTGAAGAGCAGTACTTC. The J gene is TRBJ2-7, the V gene TRBV5-1; 7 bases align to TRBD1. Germline CDR1 reads SGHRS; CDR2 reads YFSETQ. With V trimmed by 4 bases and J by 7 bases, 11 bases remained unmatched. The CDR3 contains 14 residues.

The V and J genes are TRBV27 and TRBJ2-7; 9 bases fit TRBD1. Germline V gene data show CDR1 as MNHEY and CDR2 as SMNVEV (reference sequence). V was clipped by 5 bases and J by 3 bases; unmatched bases: 5. The CDR3 contains 14 residues. CDR3 protein: CASSNYRGLYEQYF. CDR3 sequence (DNA): TGTGCCAGCAGTAACTACAGGGGGCTCTACGAGCAGTACTTC.

This clone occurred once. This chain connects TRBV5-1 to TRBJ2-7; TRBD1 agrees at 8 bases. The junction had 9 bases not matched to a gene; V was cut back by 0 bases and J by 7 bases. Germline V lookup: CDR1 SGHRS, CDR2 YFSETQ. The CDR3 length is 15 residues. In DNA, the CDR3 is TGCGCCAGCAGCTTGGGGGTGGGACAGGTAAAGGAGCAGTACTTC. Protein: CASSLGVGQVKEQYF.

The genes are TRBV15 and TRBJ2-5, with D perhaps TRBD1 (5 bases). Trimming shortened V by 3 bases and J by 5 bases, and 10 bases separated the two germline ends. The CDR3 length is 13 residues. Looked up from germline, CDR1 is LNHNV and CDR2 is YYDKDF (reference sequence). DNA of the CDR3: TGTGCCACCAGCAGTAAGGGGTTCGAGACCCAGTACTTC. This encodes CATSSKGFETQYF.

J is TRBJ1-3 and V is TRBV5-8; D is ambiguous. Trimming stripped 0 bases from V and 9 bases from J, with 7 bases between. The CDR3 contains 12 residues. Germline lookup yields CDR1 SGHTS and CDR2 YDEGEE. CDR3 region: CASSLGTGTIYF. The CDR3 region has the DNA TGTGCCAGCAGCTTGGGAACGGGCACCATATATTTT.

This clone was seen once. The rearrangement uses TRBV7-8 and TRBJ1-2, with a tentative D call TRBD1 (6 bases). From germline, CDR1 is SGHVS and CDR2 FQNEAQ. With 4 bases removed from V and 8 bases from J, the gap between germline ends came to 14 bases. This CDR3 spans 13 amino acids. For the CDR3, the DNA is TGTGCCAGCAGCTCAACAGGGAATGGGGGCTACACCTTC. Residues: CASSSTGNGGYTF.

The V gene is TRBV5-4, the J gene TRBJ1-4; D uncertain. Per the germline V gene, CDR1 is SGHNT and CDR2 is YYREEE (reference sequence). V lost 4 bases and J lost 7, with 17 bases in between. The CDR3 has 15 residues. In nucleotides, the CDR3 is TGTGCCAGCAGCAGTCCCGGGGAGGGAGGTGAAAAACTGTTTTTT. Translated, it gives CASSSPGEGGEKLFF. The full variable domain, in which reference TRBV5-4 and TRBJ1-4 provide the parts outside the CDR3, is ETGVTQSPTHLIKTRGQQVTLRCSSQSGHNTVSWYQQALGQGPQFIFQYYREEENGRGNFPPRFSGLQFPNYSSELNVNALELDDSALYLCASSSPGEGGEKLFFGSGTQLSVL.

The gene calls are TRBV5-1 and TRBJ1-2; 11 bases map to TRBD1. The CDR3 sequence is 15 residues long. V lost 4 bases to trimming and J lost 6 bases; unmatched junction nucleotides: 8. The germline V gene has CDR1 SGHRS and CDR2 YFSETQ. CDR3 nucleotide sequence: TGCGCCAGCAGCCTCCGGACAGGGGGCGGTAATGGCTACACCTTC. Protein sequence: CASSLRTGGGNGYTF.

This clone was counted once. This chain links TRBV2 with TRBJ2-7, with 8 bases that match TRBD1. This CDR3 spans 13 amino acids. The germline V gene has CDR1 SNHLY and CDR2 FYNNEI. J lost 3 bases, V lost 5 bases, and 3 bases had no gene match. The CDR3 nucleotides are TGTGCCAGCAGTCCACAGGGGGTCTACGAGCAGTACTTC. It codes for CASSPQGVYEQYF.